The present entry profiles one T cell receptor (beta chain) with its context. Germline V gives CDR1 MNHNS, CDR2 SASEGT. V shed 2 bases and J shed 2 bases, with 7 bases lying between them. The CDR3 loop spans 13 amino acids. This specimen belongs to a study of blood T cell repertoires in COVID-19. Study-level information: The United States, Italy and Spain provided the acute and convalescent COVID-19 samples. Sample material is recorded as cDNA or gDNA derived from T cells, B-cell-depleted T cells, or PBMCs.

In the authors' methods: Estimated nucleated cell counts came from reference gene primer amplification. This table comes from immunoSEQ multiplex PCR, and its TCRdb copy is limited to in-frame clones, with some not included. The V and J calls and clone size are taken from that table; D and trimming were inferred from the DNA. The sample has under 250,000 clones; around four fifths are singletons. The clonotype originates from a woman aged 60-75 years with active or convalescent COVID-19. This chain joins TRBV6-1 and TRBJ2-7; D ambiguous. Specimen: peripheral blood. The CDR3 reads CASSEIRTYEQYF. CDR3 coding DNA: TGTGCCAGCAGTGAAATCAGGACCTACGAGCAGTACTTC.